This record concerns one T cell receptor (beta chain) sequence. Its antigen is not known. The CDR3 runs 15 residues. In germline, CDR1 is SGHTA, CDR2 FQGNSA. Trimming pared 1 base from V and 6 bases from J, leaving 10 bases between. Diagnostic decisions used clinical symptoms, serum thyroxine and TRAb, thyroid ultrasound and orbital computed tomography. The sample is drawn from a study of T cells in Graves' hyperthyroidism and ophthalmopathy. Points from the study as a whole: A model using 13 V-J features told ophthalmopathy apart from stable hyperthyroidism. Blood also showed most of the thyroid clonotypes that were expanded above 0.001.

Authors of the study amplified TCR beta CDR3 regions from RNA transcripts. The primer set for the first-round RT-PCR of the TCR CDR3 was HTBI. Each CDR3 protein is one row after TCRdb ran MiXCR on the multiplex PCR reads. The sample includes roughly 500,000 distinct CDR3 sequences, 46% of them seen just once. This TCR derives from an adult woman with Graves' disease, either hyperthyroidism or ophthalmopathy (not recorded which). The sample was peripheral blood or thyroid tissue (not recorded which). The chain links TRBV7-2 to TRBJ2-6, with no clear D. CDR3 nucleotides: TGTGCCAGCAGCTTAGAGCCCCTCTTGGCCAACGTCCTGACTTTC. Translating gives CASSLEPLLANVLTF.